The clone carrying this T cell receptor beta chain rates as medium-sized. Via MiXCR, TCRdb re-called the 5' RACE reads, giving one row per CDR3 protein. The sample lists roughly 45,000 distinct CDR3 sequences, roughly 12% occurring once. The data are from a study of neurological immune-mediated disorders. Trimming took 6 bases from V and 0 from J; bases not matched to a gene: 10. The CDR3 is 16 amino acids. Time point of the sample: longitudinal time-point 3. This receptor was obtained from a man aged 30-40 years in good health. Sequencing was carried out using PBMCs. V gene TRBV12-3 or TRBV12-4 combines with J gene TRBJ2-7, with 8 nucleotides matching TRBD1. The CDR3 loop is CASSQIHRGSSYEQYF. The CDR3 coding sequence is TGTGCCAGCAGCCAAATCCACAGGGGGAGCTCCTACGAGCAGTACTTC.